The 7 T cell receptor beta chains below come from one sample, sequenced in a study of identical twins. TCRdb passed the 5' RACE reads through MiXCR, listing each CDR3 protein once. The top ten hold 5% to 5.5% of the sample, which has fewer than 250,000 distinct CDR3 sequences, around a tenth seen once. The sequenced sample was memory (CD45RO+) T cells sorted from blood. These receptors all come from a woman aged 18-29 years in good health.

This clonotype was detected many times. This chain uses TRBV3-1 with TRBJ2-3; 8 nucleotides line up with TRBD2. J lost 1 base, V lost 2 bases, and 8 bases had no gene match. The germline gives CDR1 LGHDT, CDR2 YNNKEL (reference sequence). The CDR3 contains 17 residues. The CDR3 reads CASSQQGGGYRTDTQYF. The CDR3 coding sequence is TGTGCCAGCAGCCAACAGGGCGGGGGGTACCGCACAGATACGCAGTATTTT.

In its sample, this clonotype was seen a few times. J is TRBJ1-5 and V is TRBV30; TRBD1 matches at 10 bases. The CDR3 runs to 13 residues. V dropped 5 bases and J dropped 5; count of bases not matched to a gene: 3. CDR1 is GTSNPN, CDR2 SVGIG, per germline (reference sequence). This CDR3 reads CAWATGGYQPQHF. As DNA, the CDR3 is TGTGCCTGGGCGACAGGGGGCTATCAGCCCCAGCATTTT.

The chain combines TRBV5-1 with TRBJ2-4; a possible D gene is TRBD2 (6 bases). Trimming pared 3 bases from V and 0 bases from J, leaving 13 bases between. Germline-derived CDR1 and CDR2 are SGHRS and YFSETQ. The CDR3 contains 16 residues. CDR3 DNA: TGCGCCAGCAGCTCCGGGGGTCTGATAGCCAAAAACATTCAGTACTTC. This translates into CASSSGGLIAKNIQYF.

This clonotype appeared many times. The rearrangement joins TRBV12-3 or TRBV12-4 to TRBJ2-7; 8 bases match TRBD1. The CDR3 length is 15 residues. Trimming cost V 7 bases and J 0 bases; bases outside gene matches: 8. The CDR3 DNA sequence: TGTGCCAGCACCTATCAACAGGGGGGCTCCTACGAGCAGTACTTC. This sequence encodes CASTYQQGGSYEQYF.

Only a few counts were recorded for this clonotype. The chain uses TRBV24-1 and TRBJ2-1; TRBD2 matches at 13 bases. J gave up 5 bases and V 3 bases, and 6 bases lay outside the gene matches. Germline assignment: CDR1 KGHDR and CDR2 SFDVKD. There are 17 residues in the CDR3. Here the CDR3 reads CATSDPGTSGADNEQFF. As DNA, the CDR3 is TGTGCCACCAGTGATCCCGGGACTAGCGGGGCCGACAATGAGCAGTTCTTC.

This clonotype has just a few counts. The rearrangement uses TRBV6-1 and TRBJ1-3; D remains unclear. The CDR3 extends over 14 amino acids. V shed 5 bases and J shed 0 bases, with 8 bases lying between them. Per the germline V gene, CDR1 is MNHNS and CDR2 is SASEGT. CDR3: CASSITLSGNTIYF. As DNA, the CDR3 is TGTGCCAGCAGTATAACACTCTCTGGAAACACCATATATTTT.

The J gene is TRBJ2-6, the V gene TRBV7-6; a possible D gene is TRBD2 (6 bases). V shed 5 bases and J shed 0 bases, with 11 bases lying between them. Germline V gene data show CDR1 as SGHVS and CDR2 as FNYEAQ. This CDR3 region has 16 residues. In nucleotides, the CDR3 is TGTGCCAGCAGCCGGGGGTTCACCTCTGGGGCCAACGTCCTGACTTTC. The encoded protein is CASSRGFTSGANVLTF.